Described below is a single T cell receptor beta chain sequence and its context. Trimming shortened V by 1 base and J by 5 bases, and 17 bases separated the two germline ends. Per the germline V gene, CDR1 is SGHVS and CDR2 is FNYEAQ. The CDR3 sequence is 16 residues long. In the study's own analysis: Researchers report that nucleated cell counts were estimated from reference gene primer amplification. TCRdb's table, derived via immunoSEQ multiplex PCR, lists solely in-frame clones and lacks some. D and trimming come from the DNA, and the V and J calls and clone size come from that table. The sample lists over 150,000 clones, approximately 73% occurring once. The sample originates from a study of blood T cell repertoires in COVID-19.

The TCR sequence derives from a woman older than 75 with acute or convalescent COVID-19. The sequenced material came from peripheral blood. This chain uses TRBV7-6 with TRBJ1-1; possibly TRBD1 for D (5 bases). The CDR3 spells CASSLDPSGEETEAFF. The CDR3 DNA is TGTGCCAGCAGCTTAGACCCCTCGGGGGAGGAGACTGAAGCTTTCTTT.